A selection of T cell receptor beta chains follows, all from one sample in a study of monozygotic twins with cystic fibrosis. Using immunoSEQ multiplex PCR, the repertoire was profiled, and TCRdb retains in-frame clones only, with some absent. The sample comprises tens of thousands of clones, around 90% of which are singletons, and under 0.25% rests with the top ten. The source material was blood. Receptors were obtained from a boy between 2 and 10 years old with cystic fibrosis. Each CDR3 is given with its conserved first and last residue. The D gene is left open where the match is weak. Expanded clones are given a class, and other clones once, few, many or no size at all.

v_call	d_call	clone_size	j_call	cdr3_aa	cdr3_nt
TRBV10-3	TRBD1	once	TRBJ1-2	CAIRQQGDNYGYTF	TGTGCCATCAGGCAACAGGGGGATAACTATGGCTACACCTTC
TRBV9	NA	NA	TRBJ1-1	CASSVDGSQNTEAFF	TGTGCCAGCAGCGTAGATGGGTCGCAGAACACTGAAGCTTTCTTT
TRBV12-5	TRBD2	NA	TRBJ2-3	CASGYSGGEDTQYF	TGTGCTAGTGGTTATAGCGGGGGAGAAGATACGCAGTATTTT
TRBV12-5	NA	NA	TRBJ2-4	CASGLVSGALAKNIQYF	TGTGCTAGTGGTTTGGTTTCGGGGGCTTTGGCCAAAAACATTCAGTACTTC
TRBV6-6	NA	NA	TRBJ2-3	CASSYRDTQYF	TGTGCCAGCAGTTACCGAGATACGCAGTATTTT
TRBV21-1	NA	NA	TRBJ2-3	CASSKGRLLAGETDTQYF	TGTGCCAGCAGCAAAGGGCGGCTTTTGGCGGGGGAAACAGATACGCAGTATTTT
TRBV6-5	TRBD1	NA	TRBJ1-1	CASSYYLGQGNTEAFF	TGTGCCAGCAGTTACTACCTTGGACAGGGTAACACTGAAGCTTTCTTT
TRBV15	NA	NA	TRBJ2-1	CATSRDHRGGPTDNEQFF	TGTGCCACCAGCAGAGATCATAGGGGCGGCCCAACCGACAATGAGCAGTTCTTC
TRBV11-2	NA	few	TRBJ2-7	CASSLEADSYGQYF	TGTGCCAGCAGCTTAGAAGCGGATTCCTACGGGCAGTACTTC
TRBV6-5	NA	once	TRBJ2-2	CASSSSRGPHGELFF	TGTGCCAGCAGCTCTTCCCGGGGACCCCACGGGGAGCTGTTTTTT
TRBV10-3	NA	NA	TRBJ1-2	CAISGDTYYGYTF	TGTGCCATCAGTGGAGACACTTACTATGGCTACACCTTC
TRBV6-6	NA	NA	TRBJ1-4	CASKNLLIEKLFF	TGTGCCAGCAAGAACCTCCTGATTGAAAAACTGTTTTTT
TRBV6-5	NA	NA	TRBJ2-5	CASNKGETQYF	TGTGCCAGCAACAAGGGCGAGACCCAGTACTTC
TRBV19	TRBD1	NA	TRBJ2-7	CASSPGQSYEQYF	TGTGCCAGCAGCCCGGGACAGTCCTACGAGCAGTACTTC
TRBV4-1	TRBD2	NA	TRBJ2-5	CASSPGLAGTQETQYF	TGCGCCAGCAGCCCCGGACTAGCGGGGACCCAAGAGACCCAGTACTTC
TRBV5-6	NA	NA	TRBJ2-1	CASSRTVSSYNEQFF	TGTGCCAGCAGCCGGACAGTCAGCTCCTACAATGAGCAGTTCTTC
TRBV7-2	NA	NA	TRBJ1-2	CASSLDSSAGGNYGYTF	TGTGCCAGCAGCTTAGACAGCTCCGCCGGGGGTAACTATGGCTACACCTTC
TRBV19	NA	NA	TRBJ2-1	CASSIGANSYNEQFF	TGTGCCAGTAGTATAGGGGCCAACTCCTACAATGAGCAGTTCTTC
TRBV2	NA	NA	TRBJ2-1	CATLSLEANEQFF	TGTGCCACCCTTAGCCTCGAGGCGAATGAGCAGTTCTTC
TRBV5-1	NA	NA	TRBJ2-7	CASSLPRTLYYEQYF	TGCGCCAGCAGCTTGCCCAGGACCTTATACTACGAGCAGTACTTC
TRBV19	TRBD1	NA	TRBJ1-5	CASNWDSRWSNQPQHF	TGTGCCAGTAACTGGGACAGTCGCTGGAGCAATCAGCCCCAGCATTTT
TRBV14	NA	once	TRBJ1-2	CASSFRAGSRNYGYTF	TGTGCCAGCAGCTTCCGAGCAGGGAGTAGGAACTATGGCTACACCTTC
TRBV11-1	TRBD2	NA	TRBJ2-3	CASRTRERGVVGDTQYF	TGTGCCAGCAGGACTCGGGAGCGGGGAGTTGTTGGAGATACGCAGTATTTT
TRBV5-4	NA	once	TRBJ1-1	CASSFPPNTEAFF	TGTGCCAGCAGCTTTCCCCCGAACACTGAAGCTTTCTTT
TRBV4-1	NA	NA	TRBJ1-3	CASSQGHGGVGNTIYF	TGCGCCAGCAGCCAAGGGCACGGGGGGGTCGGAAACACCATATATTTT
TRBV27	TRBD1	NA	TRBJ1-2	CASSSTRTGGAGGYTF	TGTGCCAGCAGTTCAACGCGGACAGGGGGCGCGGGTGGCTACACCTTC
TRBV9	NA	NA	TRBJ1-5	CASSVGDSNQPQHF	TGTGCCAGCAGCGTAGGGGACAGCAATCAGCCCCAGCATTTT
TRBV6-5	TRBD2	NA	TRBJ2-7	CASSYGLAGGSYEQYF	TGTGCCAGCAGTTACGGGCTAGCGGGGGGGTCCTACGAGCAGTACTTC
TRBV9	NA	NA	TRBJ2-7	CASSVAWDADSYEQYF	TGTGCCAGCAGCGTAGCTTGGGACGCCGACTCCTACGAGCAGTACTTC
TRBV7-6	TRBD2	NA	TRBJ2-1	CASSYLSGGMNEQFF	TGTGCCAGCAGCTACCTTAGCGGGGGGATGAATGAGCAGTTCTTC
TRBV5-4	NA	NA	TRBJ1-2	CASSYGTPDNYGYTF	TGTGCCAGCAGCTACGGGACACCAGATAACTATGGCTACACCTTC
TRBV5-1	TRBD1	NA	TRBJ1-6	CASSLGLTGDNSPLHF	TGCGCCAGCAGCTTGGGGCTAACAGGGGACAATTCACCCCTCCACTTT
TRBV27	NA	NA	TRBJ1-1	CASSDNGQTTEAFF	TGTGCCAGCAGTGACAACGGACAGACGACTGAAGCTTTCTTT
TRBV5-1	TRBD2	NA	TRBJ2-5	CASSPTSGGPPFDQGTQYF	TGCGCCAGCAGCCCGACTAGCGGGGGGCCCCCTTTCGATCAGGGGACCCAGTACTTC
TRBV29-1	TRBD1	NA	TRBJ1-3	CSVESLRGQGNTIYF	TGCAGCGTTGAAAGCCTCAGGGGGCAAGGAAACACCATATATTTT
TRBV6-5	NA	NA	TRBJ1-1	CASSYSRNQNTEAFF	TGTGCCAGCAGTTACTCAAGGAACCAGAACACTGAAGCTTTCTTT
TRBV27	NA	NA	TRBJ1-2	CASSTTESVYGYTF	TGTGCCAGCAGTACCACGGAGTCAGTTTATGGCTACACCTTC
TRBV11-2	NA	NA	TRBJ2-7	CASSLEGGTGVSYEQYF	TGTGCCAGCAGCTTAGAGGGGGGGACAGGTGTTTCCTACGAGCAGTACTTC
TRBV15	NA	NA	TRBJ1-5	CATSRDRGNQPQHF	TGTGCCACCAGCAGAGACAGAGGCAATCAGCCCCAGCATTTT
TRBV21-1	NA	NA	TRBJ2-1	CASSSRDSGIGSEQFF	TGTGCCAGCAGCAGTAGGGATTCAGGCATCGGCAGTGAGCAGTTCTTC
TRBV21-1	NA	NA	TRBJ1-3	CASSKDQPGSENTIYF	TGTGCCAGCAGCAAAGACCAGCCGGGATCGGAAAACACCATATATTTT
TRBV5-6	TRBD2	NA	TRBJ2-1	CASSVGTSGGYNEQFF	TGTGCCAGCAGCGTCGGGACTAGCGGCGGGTACAATGAGCAGTTCTTC
TRBV6-4	TRBD2	once	TRBJ2-3	CASSDSSGGAGTQYF	TGTGCCAGCAGTGACTCTAGCGGGGGGGCCGGGACGCAGTATTTT
TRBV4-2	NA	NA	TRBJ2-7	CASSQDYELREQYF	TGTGCCAGCAGCCAAGATTACGAGCTGCGGGAGCAGTACTTC
TRBV11-3	NA	NA	TRBJ2-3	CASSSRQSPSTDTQYF	TGTGCCAGCAGCTCCCGACAGTCTCCTAGCACAGATACGCAGTATTTT
TRBV29-1	TRBD1	NA	TRBJ1-2	CSARGSDYGYTF	TGCAGCGCCAGGGGGTCCGACTATGGCTACACCTTC
TRBV11-1	NA	NA	TRBJ2-4	CASSDSRVLAKNIQYF	TGTGCCAGCAGCGACTCTAGGGTACTAGCCAAAAACATTCAGTACTTC
TRBV19	NA	few	TRBJ1-2	CASSINRNYGYTF	TGTGCCAGTAGTATAAACAGAAACTATGGCTACACCTTC
TRBV27	TRBD1	NA	TRBJ2-1	CASSWGQGGNEQFF	TGTGCCAGCAGTTGGGGACAGGGTGGGAATGAGCAGTTCTTC
TRBV27	TRBD1	NA	TRBJ1-2	CASSLRPGQTYGYTF	TGTGCCAGCAGTCTCCGTCCGGGACAGACCTATGGCTACACCTTC
TRBV7-9	NA	NA	TRBJ2-1	CASSFNEQFF	TGTGCCAGCAGCTTCAATGAGCAGTTCTTC